One sample yielded the 26 T cell receptor beta chains listed below, sequenced in a study of cytomegalovirus exposure and HLA in healthy donors. PCR primers comprised 60 Vbeta and 13 Jbeta primers. Profiling relied on immunoSEQ multiplex PCR, and the TCRdb table lists in-frame clones only, not all of them. The top ten clones hold 1.1% to 1.5% of a sample with approximately 89,000 clones, about 80% of them seen once. Sequenced input: PBMCs. All receptors derive from a male donor in good health and CMV-seronegative.

There are a few counts of this clone. The CDR3 sequence: CASSPPEGAGEQYF. The CDR3 DNA follows: TGTGCCAGCTCACCACCGGAGGGGGCGGGGGAGCAGTACTTC. This chain uses TRBV18 with TRBJ2-7, with D tentatively TRBD1 (7 bases). Trimming took 0 bases from V and 7 from J, leaving 13 bases between them. Germline CDR1 reads KGHSH; CDR2 reads LQKENI. The CDR3 extends over 14 amino acids.

The chain couples TRBV30 to TRBJ2-1, with 10 bases matching TRBD1. Germline-derived CDR1 and CDR2 are GTSNPN and SVGIG (reference sequence). The CDR3 is made up of 14 amino acids. V shed 1 base, J shed 4 bases, and the junction held 1 base outside the gene matches. The CDR3 DNA sequence: TGTGCCTGGAGTGCGGGACAGGGGTACAATGAGCAGTTCTTC. Protein product: CAWSAGQGYNEQFF.

CDR3 in amino acids: CAISRGRSYNEQFF. CDR3 coding DNA: TGTGCCATTTCGCGGGGGCGTTCCTACAATGAGCAGTTCTTC. The V gene is TRBV19, the J gene TRBJ2-1; D may be TRBD2 (7 bases). Per the germline V gene, CDR1 is LNHDA and CDR2 is SQIVND (reference sequence). The V gene lost 10 bases and the J gene lost 1 base, with 14 bases spanning the gap. This CDR3 is 14 amino acids long.

The CDR3, as DNA: TGCGCCAGCAGCCATCCTCCAGGGACTGAAGCTTTCTTT. Its translation is CASSHPPGTEAFF. The rearrangement links TRBV4-1 to TRBJ1-1; D possibly corresponds to TRBD1 (5 bases). The CDR3 runs to 13 residues. V dropped 3 bases and J dropped 5 bases, with 10 bases sitting between them. Germline V gene data show CDR1 as MGHRA and CDR2 as YSYEKL.

This sequence joins TRBV27 and TRBJ2-3; 7 bases agree with TRBD1. The CDR3 sequence is 18 residues long. CDR1 and CDR2 from the germline V gene are MNHEY and SMNVEV (reference sequence). The V and J ends lost 5 bases and 6 bases, in that order; junction bases with no gene match: 20. The CDR3 loop is CASSKYFRDSVLIDTQYF. The CDR3 DNA follows: TGTGCCAGCAGTAAATACTTCCGGGACAGTGTGTTGATTGATACGCAGTATTTT.

The chain links TRBV4-1 to TRBJ2-7; possibly TRBD1 for D (6 bases). The germline V gene encodes CDR1 MGHRA and CDR2 YSYEKL. Trimming took off 0 bases at V and 2 bases at J, with 11 bases between the two ends. The CDR3 covers 15 residues. This chain's CDR3 is CASSQDPGAPYEQYF. The CDR3 region has the DNA TGCGCCAGCAGCCAAGACCCAGGGGCACCCTACGAGCAGTACTTC.

The chain carries TRBV19 and TRBJ1-5; the D gene is possibly TRBD1 (5 bases). The CDR3 sequence is 14 residues long. Germline CDR1 reads LNHDA; CDR2 reads SQIVND (reference sequence). With 1 base removed from V and 8 bases from J, the gap between germline ends came to 12 bases. CDR3 in DNA: TGTGCCAGTAGTATAGCGGAGGGGAGGAAGCCCCAGCATTTT. This gives the protein CASSIAEGRKPQHF.

Points on this clone: This CDR3 fails to terminate in the conserved phenylalanine or tryptophan, so it likely reflects a read error. CDR3 protein: CASSLRDTEAFS. The CDR3 DNA sequence: TGTGCCAGCAGCTTACGGGACACTGAAGCTTTCTCT. The chain uses TRBV7-9 and TRBJ1-1; D is ambiguous. Per the germline V gene, CDR1 is SEHNR and CDR2 is FQNEAQ (reference sequence). V was pared by 2 bases and J by 3 bases, with 4 bases between. The length of the CDR3 is 12 residues.

The genes are TRBV4-3 and TRBJ2-7; 7 bases map to TRBD2. The V gene's germline CDR1 is LGHNA and CDR2 YSLEER. The CDR3 covers 15 residues. V gave up 0 bases and J gave up 3 bases; unmatched junction bases: 5. DNA of the CDR3: TGCGCCAGCAGCCAAGAGGGGGGGAGCTACTACGAGCAGTACTTC. Residues: CASSQEGGSYYEQYF.

This clone turned up a few times. The CDR3 reads CASSLQGTGNTEAFF. The CDR3 region has the DNA TGTGCCAGCAGCCTCCAAGGGACAGGGAACACTGAAGCTTTCTTT. The chain couples TRBV7-3 to TRBJ1-1, with 8 bases that match TRBD1. In germline, CDR1 is SGHTA, CDR2 FQGTGA. The length of the CDR3 is 15 residues. The ends lost 5 bases at V and 1 base at J; junction bases unmatched: 6.

This clone appeared once. The chain recombines TRBV28 with TRBJ1-1; 8 bases are a match to TRBD1. Germline assignment: CDR1 MDHEN and CDR2 SYDVKM. Trimming cost V 5 bases and J 2 bases; bases outside gene matches: 13. CDR3 length: 17 amino acids. In DNA, the CDR3 is TGTGCCAGCAGTCCGCTTGGACAGGGAAGTGAAAACACTGAAGCTTTCTTT. Residues: CASSPLGQGSENTEAFF.

The chain is built from TRBV4-3 and TRBJ1-2; perhaps TRBD1 as D (5 bases). The CDR3 is 12 residues long. Germline values: CDR1 LGHNA, CDR2 YSLEER. Between the trimmed V and J ends, which lost 4 bases and 4 bases, there was a span of 7 bases. This CDR3 is CASSLDSYGYTF. CDR3 nucleotide sequence: TGCGCCAGCAGCCTAGACAGCTATGGCTACACCTTC.

V usage is TRBV7-2 and J usage is TRBJ2-1, with D possibly being TRBD2 (5 bases). The CDR3 totals 13 residues. CDR1 is SGHTA and CDR2 is FQGNSA in the germline V gene. The V end lost 5 bases, the J end lost 8 bases, and 13 bases lay between the germline ends. As DNA, the CDR3 is TGTGCCAGCAGCGACCCACCTAGCCATGAGCAGTTCTTC. Translated, it gives CASSDPPSHEQFF.

CDR3 loop: CASSPGVNYGYTF. Written as DNA, the CDR3 is TGTGCCAGCAGCCCGGGGGTTAACTATGGCTACACCTTC. The chain has TRBV28 and TRBJ1-2; perhaps TRBD1 as D (5 bases). Looked up from germline, CDR1 is MDHEN and CDR2 is SYDVKM. Trimming stripped 6 bases from V and 1 base from J, with 9 bases between. The CDR3 consists of 13 residues.

The chain employs TRBV6-1 and TRBJ2-6; D unclear. The length of the CDR3 is 14 residues. V was cut by 10 bases and J by 0 bases, with 10 bases left in between. Germline CDR1 reads MNHNS; CDR2 reads SASEGT. The CDR3, as DNA: TGTGCCACAGGTGGGTTCTCTGGGGCCAACGTCCTGACTTTC. Amino acids: CATGGFSGANVLTF.

The chain employs TRBV6-5 and TRBJ1-5; no clear D gene. Germline CDR1 MNHEY, CDR2 SVGAGI. The CDR3 sequence is 15 residues long. Trimming stripped 2 bases from V and 5 bases from J, with 13 bases between. The CDR3 DNA reads TGTGCCAGCAGTTACCCCGGGGTGGGGTATCAGCCCCAGCATTTT. This sequence encodes CASSYPGVGYQPQHF.

The chain uses TRBV11-2 and TRBJ2-1, with TRBD1 matching over 9 bases. This CDR3 is built from 12 residues. The V gene end was trimmed by 2 bases and the J gene end by 15 bases; junction bases not matched to a gene: 5. CDR1 and CDR2 from the germline V gene are SGHAT and FQNNGV. The DNA of the CDR3 is TGTGCCAGCAGCTTAAACAGGGGGCGGTTGTTCTTC. It yields the protein CASSLNRGRLFF.

The chain links TRBV15 to TRBJ2-7, with TRBD2 matching over 11 bases. Germline lookup yields CDR1 LNHNV and CDR2 YYDKDF (reference sequence). Germline trimming cut 5 bases from V and 2 bases from J; bases unmatched to any gene: 8. CDR3 length: 16 residues. The CDR3 DNA reads TGTGCCACCAGCGGGGGGGGACTAGCGGTAACCTACGAGCAGTACTTC. Amino acids: CATSGGGLAVTYEQYF.

V is TRBV6-4 and J is TRBJ1-5; D gene ambiguous. V gave up 6 bases and J gave up 6 bases, with 12 bases separating them. This CDR3 comprises 13 residues. Germline V gene sequence: CDR1 MRHNA, CDR2 SNTAGT. CDR3 region: CASSDREGQPQHF. The CDR3 DNA reads TGTGCCAGCAGCGATCGGGAGGGTCAGCCCCAGCATTTT.

V usage is TRBV7-2 and J usage is TRBJ2-7; 8 bases are a match to TRBD1. Per the germline V gene, CDR1 is SGHTA and CDR2 is FQGNSA. This CDR3 is built from 14 residues. J was trimmed by 2 bases and V by 3 bases; bases with no gene match: 3. DNA of the CDR3: TGTGCCAGCAGCTTCGACAGGGGTGCCTACGAGCAGTACTTC. Its translation is CASSFDRGAYEQYF.

Here the CDR3 reads CAISEETGQEAFF. The CDR3 nucleotides are TGTGCCATCAGCGAAGAAACAGGACAAGAAGCTTTCTTT. This rearrangement joins TRBV10-3 to TRBJ1-1, with D possibly matching TRBD1 (5 bases). Trimming removed 6 bases at V and 8 bases at J, with 16 bases between. CDR1 is ENHRY and CDR2 is SYGVKD in the germline V gene. The CDR3 is 13 amino acids.

The J gene is TRBJ2-7, the V gene TRBV6-5; D not resolved. With 6 bases removed from V and 3 bases from J, the gap between germline ends came to 12 bases. The CDR3 runs 13 residues. The germline CDR1 and CDR2 sequences are MNHEY and SVGAGI. The CDR3 coding sequence is TGTGCCAGCAGGATCACCGAGGTCTACGAGCAGTACTTC. This codes for CASRITEVYEQYF.

The chain recombines TRBV5-6 with TRBJ1-4; TRBD1 matches 8 bases. CDR3 length: 15 residues. J lost 8 bases, V lost 5 bases, and 11 bases had no gene match. Germline V gene lookup returns CDR1 SGHDT and CDR2 YYEEEE. For the CDR3, the DNA is TGTGCCAGCAGAACCGGGACAGGCTGGAGGGAAAAACTGTTTTTT. It yields the protein CASRTGTGWREKLFF.

The rearrangement links TRBV28 to TRBJ1-6; a weak D match, TRBD1 (5 bases). Germline V lookup: CDR1 MDHEN, CDR2 SYDVKM. CDR3 length: 15 amino acids. The ends were cut back, 4 bases at V and 8 bases at J, with 15 bases in the middle. CDR3 region: CASSSQGRIYSPLHF. The CDR3 DNA reads as TGTGCCAGCAGTTCCCAGGGCAGAATCTATTCACCCCTCCACTTT.

In its sample, this clone was seen once. This chain uses TRBV4-3 with TRBJ1-6, with TRBD1 as a possible D gene (6 bases). The V gene's germline CDR1 is LGHNA and CDR2 YSLEER. V lost 4 bases to trimming and J lost 7 bases, with 20 bases between them. CDR3 length: 17 residues. CDR3 sequence (DNA): TGCGCCAGCAGCCGCAACTTGGGGGAACAGGGAAATTCACCCCTCCACTTT. This sequence encodes CASSRNLGEQGNSPLHF.

V usage is TRBV2 and J usage is TRBJ2-7; perhaps TRBD2 as D (5 bases). V shed 6 bases and J shed 0 bases, with 9 bases lying between them. The CDR3 extends over 13 amino acids. Germline V gives CDR1 SNHLY, CDR2 FYNNEI. Written as DNA, the CDR3 is TGTGCCAGCAGGACCCGGGACTCCTACGAGCAGTACTTC. Protein sequence: CASRTRDSYEQYF.